The T cell receptor (beta chain) under discussion was sequenced for a study of T cells in Graves' hyperthyroidism and ophthalmopathy. The cohort's ophthalmopathy patients, a group with duration under 3 months, had a Clinical Activity Score of at least 3 and a NOSPECS grade of at least 4. Regions amplified from RNA transcripts were the TCR beta CDR3 regions. In the first-round RT-PCR of the TCR CDR3, the HTBI primer set was used. TCRdb re-called the multiplex PCR reads with MiXCR, one entry per CDR3 protein. Of around 300,000 distinct CDR3 sequences in the sample, about 20% were seen once. At least ten counts were recorded for this clonotype. Antigen specificity is unknown. The study, taken as a whole, reports: It was a median roughly 6.5 months before onset that the model predicted ophthalmopathy.

The CDR3 covers 13 residues. Germline V CDR1 and CDR2: GTSNPN, SVGIG (reference sequence). The V end lost 7 bases, the J end lost 6 bases, and 18 bases lay between the germline ends. This sequence originates from a man aged 30 to 39 with Graves' ophthalmopathy. This rearrangement joins TRBV30 to TRBJ1-1, with TRBD1 as a possible D gene (6 bases). Sequenced: blood. For the CDR3, the DNA is TGTGCCTACCGGACAGCCCAGCGGCCTGAAGCTTTCTTT. It is translated as CAYRTAQRPEAFF. Looking up the rest from reference TRBV30 and TRBJ1-1 gives the full variable domain: SQTIHQWPATLVQPVGSPLSLECTVEGTSNPNLYWYRQAAGRGLQLLFYSVGIGQISSEVPQNLSASRPQDRQFILSSKKLLLSDSGFYLCAYRTAQRPEAFFGQGTRLTVV.